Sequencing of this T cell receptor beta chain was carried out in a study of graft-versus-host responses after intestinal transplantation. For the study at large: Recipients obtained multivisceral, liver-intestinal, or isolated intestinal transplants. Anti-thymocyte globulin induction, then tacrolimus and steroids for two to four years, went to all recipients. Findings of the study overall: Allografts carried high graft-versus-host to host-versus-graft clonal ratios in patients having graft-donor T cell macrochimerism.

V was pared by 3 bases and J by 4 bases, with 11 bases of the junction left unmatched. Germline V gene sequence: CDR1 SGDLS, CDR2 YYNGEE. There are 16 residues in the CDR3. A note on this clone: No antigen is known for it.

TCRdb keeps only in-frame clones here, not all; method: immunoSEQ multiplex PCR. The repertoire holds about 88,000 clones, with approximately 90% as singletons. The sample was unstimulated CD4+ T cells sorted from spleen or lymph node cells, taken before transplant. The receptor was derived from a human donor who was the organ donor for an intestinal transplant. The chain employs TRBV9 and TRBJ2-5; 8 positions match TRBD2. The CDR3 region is CASSAGGRGGGETQYF. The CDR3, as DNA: TGTGCCAGCAGCGCGGGAGGGCGGGGCGGGGGAGAGACCCAGTACTTC.